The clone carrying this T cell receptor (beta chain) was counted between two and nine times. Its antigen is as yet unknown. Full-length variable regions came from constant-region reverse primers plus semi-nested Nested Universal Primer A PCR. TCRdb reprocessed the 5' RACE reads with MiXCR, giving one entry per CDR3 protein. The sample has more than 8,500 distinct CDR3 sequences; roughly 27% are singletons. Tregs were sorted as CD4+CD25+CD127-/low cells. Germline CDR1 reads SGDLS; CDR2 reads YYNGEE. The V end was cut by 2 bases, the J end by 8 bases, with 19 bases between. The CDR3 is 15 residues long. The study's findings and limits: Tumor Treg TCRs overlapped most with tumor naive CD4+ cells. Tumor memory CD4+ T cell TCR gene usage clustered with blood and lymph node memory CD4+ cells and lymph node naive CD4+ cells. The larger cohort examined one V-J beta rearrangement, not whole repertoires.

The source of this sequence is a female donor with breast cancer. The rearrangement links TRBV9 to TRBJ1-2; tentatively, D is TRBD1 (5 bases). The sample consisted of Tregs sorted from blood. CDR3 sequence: CASSVPGSRGRGYTF. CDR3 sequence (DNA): TGTGCCAGCAGCGTTCCTGGGTCGCGGGGACGAGGCTACACCTTC.